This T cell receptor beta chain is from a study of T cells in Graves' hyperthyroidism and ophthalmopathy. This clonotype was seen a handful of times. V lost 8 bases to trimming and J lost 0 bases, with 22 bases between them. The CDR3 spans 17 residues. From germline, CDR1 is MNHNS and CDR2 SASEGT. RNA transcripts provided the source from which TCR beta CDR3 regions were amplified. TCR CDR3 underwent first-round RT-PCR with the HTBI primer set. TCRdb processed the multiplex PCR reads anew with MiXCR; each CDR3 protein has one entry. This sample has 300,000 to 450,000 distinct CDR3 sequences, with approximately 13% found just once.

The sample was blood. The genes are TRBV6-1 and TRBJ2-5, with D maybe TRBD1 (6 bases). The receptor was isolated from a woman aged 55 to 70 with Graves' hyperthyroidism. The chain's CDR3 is CASRGTTRKGYQETQYF. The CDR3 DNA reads TGTGCCAGCCGAGGGACAACGCGGAAGGGGTACCAAGAGACCCAGTACTTC.